These T cell receptor beta chains were read from a single sample in a study of T cell responses to AZD1222 COVID-19 vaccine. Generated by immunoSEQ multiplex PCR, the TCRdb table keeps only in-frame clones and is missing some. Here the sample spans 150,000 to 200,000 clones, 80% to 95% being singletons. The material sequenced was peripheral blood, taken on day 0 of AZD1222 vaccination. The source is an adult in good health. Both conserved end residues are part of each CDR3. D genes are given only for firm matches. Size is omitted from some rows. Given values are once, few, many or a class for expanded clones.

j_call	cdr3_length	clone_size	d_call	v_call	cdr3_nt	cdr3_aa
TRBJ2-3	13	NA	TRBD2	TRBV4-1	TGCGCCAGCAGCCAAGTTCAGGGAGGGCCACAGTATTTT	CASSQVQGGPQYF
TRBJ2-1	15	NA	TRBD2	TRBV11-3	TGTGCCAGCAGCTCGGCCGGGACTACCTACAATGAGCAGTTCTTC	CASSSAGTTYNEQFF
TRBJ2-7	14	NA	NA	TRBV4-2	TGTGCCAGCAGCCAAGAAAGAGACGGCTACGAGCAGTACTTC	CASSQERDGYEQYF
TRBJ2-7	13	NA	NA	TRBV4-2	TGTGCCAGCAGCCAAGAAAGTGTGAGCGAGCAGTACTTC	CASSQESVSEQYF
TRBJ1-5	13	once	NA	TRBV30	TGTGCCTGGGGTGTGTGGGGAGGCCAGCCCCAGCATTTT	CAWGVWGGQPQHF
TRBJ2-5	15	NA	TRBD2	TRBV9	TGTGCCAGCAGCGGGGTAGCGGGAGGTGGAGAGACCCAGTACTTC	CASSGVAGGGETQYF
TRBJ2-7	14	NA	TRBD1	TRBV7-9	TGTGCCAGCAGCTTACGGACAGGGCATTACGAGCAGTACTTC	CASSLRTGHYEQYF
TRBJ2-6	17	once	NA	TRBV28	TGTGCCAGCAGCCTCACGGGGCCTTCCCCTGGGGCCAACGTCCTGACTTTC	CASSLTGPSPGANVLTF
TRBJ1-5	14	few	TRBD1	TRBV19	TGTGCCAGTAGTACTACAGGGGGCGGACAGCCCCAGCATTTT	CASSTTGGGQPQHF
TRBJ1-5	15	NA	TRBD1	TRBV9	TGTGCCAGCAGCGGAGGACAGGGAGGTTTCCAGCCCCAGCATTTT	CASSGGQGGFQPQHF
TRBJ2-1	19	NA	TRBD2	TRBV15	TGTGCCACCAGCAGAGATGGCCCCCGGACTAGCGGTTCGGTCAATGAGCAGTTCTTC	CATSRDGPRTSGSVNEQFF
TRBJ1-6	17	NA	TRBD1	TRBV4-3	TGCGCCAGCAGCCAAACCCGGACAGGTTCAAGGAATTCACCCCTCCACTTT	CASSQTRTGSRNSPLHF
TRBJ2-1	13	NA	NA	TRBV24-1	TGTGCCACCAGTGACACGATCTACAATGAGCAGTTCTTC	CATSDTIYNEQFF
TRBJ1-4	15	NA	TRBD1	TRBV28	TGTGCCAGCAGTTTTGGCAGGGGGGGATATGAAAAACTGTTTTTT	CASSFGRGGYEKLFF
TRBJ2-1	13	once	NA	TRBV24-1	TGTGCCACCTCCCGGGACTTCGACAATGAGCAGTTCTTC	CATSRDFDNEQFF
TRBJ1-4	16	NA	NA	TRBV27	TGTGCCAGCAGGGCAGGGACATCGACAACTAATGAAAAACTGTTTTTT	CASRAGTSTTNEKLFF
TRBJ1-2	13	NA	NA	TRBV19	TGTGCCAGTACCTCTGGGACAATCTATGGCTACACCTTC	CASTSGTIYGYTF
TRBJ2-2	16	NA	NA	TRBV7-9	TGTGCCAGCAGCTTAGTGGATAGCCCGAACACCGGGGAGCTGTTTTTT	CASSLVDSPNTGELFF
TRBJ1-5	15	NA	NA	TRBV2	TGTGCCAGCAGTGTCGAGGCCCGGGGCAATCAGCCCCAGCATTTT	CASSVEARGNQPQHF